The entry that follows covers one T cell receptor (beta chain) sequence. This clonotype was seen ten or more times. The specificity of this receptor is unknown. No base qualities exist here, and no much larger clone lies one base off it. These data belong to a study of CXCR3 chemokines and chemotherapy response in bladder cancer (dated by TCRdb to between 2022 and 2023). Concerning the study at large: Whether chemotherapy response in human bladder cancer was predicted by intratumoral CXCR3 chemokine system activity was examined in the study.

Taken from the germline V gene, the CDR1 and CDR2 loops are MDHEN and SYDVKM. The CDR3, cysteine through phenylalanine, is 15 amino acids long. Only CDR3 DNA is held: 45 bases, read in frame from base 1. V is cut back by 6 bases and J by 7 bases, with 12 bases in the junction unmatched. Library preparation employed PCR. The instrument was an Illumina HiSeq 2500. The public reads were quality trimmed at Q25 with fastp and then assembled into clones with MiXCR by TCRdb, keeping productive beta chains. One record per CDR3 amino acid sequence lists the most common genes and DNA. This sample is represented by over 2,000 distinct CDR3 sequences; around 17% of them were singletons. Under 30% of the sample lies in the top ten.

Recombination joined TRBV28 with TRBJ2-1; 7 nucleotides in the junction match TRBD2. The sequence derives from a human donor with bladder cancer that responded to neoadjuvant chemotherapy. The specimen was taken from a patient whose treatment included neoadjuvant chemotherapy. The bases read TGTGCCAGCAGCCTGGGGGGGGTAGAGGGGAATGAGCAGTTCTTC. Protein translation: CASSLGGVEGNEQFF.